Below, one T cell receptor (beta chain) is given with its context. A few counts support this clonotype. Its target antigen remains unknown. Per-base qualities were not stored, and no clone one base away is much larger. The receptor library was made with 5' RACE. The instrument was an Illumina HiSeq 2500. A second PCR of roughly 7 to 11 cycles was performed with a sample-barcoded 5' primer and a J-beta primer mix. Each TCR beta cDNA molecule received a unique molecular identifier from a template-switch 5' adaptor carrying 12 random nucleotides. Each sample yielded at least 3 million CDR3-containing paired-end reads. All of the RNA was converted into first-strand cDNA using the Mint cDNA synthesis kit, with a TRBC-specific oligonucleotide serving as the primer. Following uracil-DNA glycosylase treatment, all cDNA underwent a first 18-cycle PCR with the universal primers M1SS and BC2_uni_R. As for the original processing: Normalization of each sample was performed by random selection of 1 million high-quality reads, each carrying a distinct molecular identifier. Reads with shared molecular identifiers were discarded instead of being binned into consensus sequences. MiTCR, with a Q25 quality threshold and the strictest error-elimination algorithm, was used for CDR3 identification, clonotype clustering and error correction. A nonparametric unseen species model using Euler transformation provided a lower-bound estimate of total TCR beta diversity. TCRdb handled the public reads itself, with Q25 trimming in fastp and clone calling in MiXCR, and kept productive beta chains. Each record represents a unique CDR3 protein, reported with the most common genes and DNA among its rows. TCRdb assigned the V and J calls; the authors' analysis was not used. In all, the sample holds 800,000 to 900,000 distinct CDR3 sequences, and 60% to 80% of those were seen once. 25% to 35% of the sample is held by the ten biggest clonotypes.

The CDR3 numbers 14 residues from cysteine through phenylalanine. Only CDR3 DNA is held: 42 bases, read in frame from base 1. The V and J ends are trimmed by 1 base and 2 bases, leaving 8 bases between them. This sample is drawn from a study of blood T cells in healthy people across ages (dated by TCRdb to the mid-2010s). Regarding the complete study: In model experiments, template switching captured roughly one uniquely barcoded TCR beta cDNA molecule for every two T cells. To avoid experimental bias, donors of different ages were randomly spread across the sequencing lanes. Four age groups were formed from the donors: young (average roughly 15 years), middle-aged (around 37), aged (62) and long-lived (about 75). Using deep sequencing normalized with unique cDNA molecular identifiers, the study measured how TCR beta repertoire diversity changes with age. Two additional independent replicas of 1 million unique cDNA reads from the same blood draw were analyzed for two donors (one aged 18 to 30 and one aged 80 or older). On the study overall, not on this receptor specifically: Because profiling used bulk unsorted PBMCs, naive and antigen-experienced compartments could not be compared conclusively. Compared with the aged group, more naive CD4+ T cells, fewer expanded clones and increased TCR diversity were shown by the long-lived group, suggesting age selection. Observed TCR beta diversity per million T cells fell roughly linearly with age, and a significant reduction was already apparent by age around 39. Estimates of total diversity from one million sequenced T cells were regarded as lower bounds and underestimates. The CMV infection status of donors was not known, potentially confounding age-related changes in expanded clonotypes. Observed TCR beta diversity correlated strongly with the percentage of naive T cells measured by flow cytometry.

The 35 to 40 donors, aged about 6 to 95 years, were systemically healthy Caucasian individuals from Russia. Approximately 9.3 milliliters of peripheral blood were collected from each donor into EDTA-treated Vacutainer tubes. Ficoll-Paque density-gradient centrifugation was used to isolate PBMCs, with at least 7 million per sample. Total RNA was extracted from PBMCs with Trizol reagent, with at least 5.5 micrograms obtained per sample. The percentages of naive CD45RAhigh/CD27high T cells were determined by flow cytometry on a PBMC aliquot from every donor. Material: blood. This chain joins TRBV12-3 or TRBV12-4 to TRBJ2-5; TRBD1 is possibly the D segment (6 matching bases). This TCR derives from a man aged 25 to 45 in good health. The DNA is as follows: TGTGCCAGCAGTTTAGAAGGGACACAAGAGACCCAGTACTTC. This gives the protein CASSLEGTQETQYF.